This T cell receptor (beta chain) appears in the sequencing data of a study of low-dose radiotherapy and immunotherapy resistance in tumors. Background on the study: On a schedule of every two weeks, intravenous cyclophosphamide at a dose of 200 mg/m2 was delivered one day before each radiation and immunotherapy administration.

Alpha and beta chains were covered, as first-strand cDNA relied on TRAV- and TRBV-specific primers. PCR amplification of the TCRs was performed with Phusion for 20 PCR cycles, and it relied on a constant-region primer together with a V-primer adapter. With in vitro transcription, the isolated mRNA was amplified. A single record per CDR3 protein comes from TCRdb applying MiXCR to the reads. The profile shows fewer than 95,000 distinct CDR3 sequences, under 9.5% of them singletons. This clonotype has ten or more counts. Time point specified: before trial treatment. Low-dose radiotherapy and low-dose cyclophosphamide, together with aspirin, ipilimumab and nivolumab, were given to donors. Qualifying patients carried advanced solid tumors devoid of tumor-infiltrating lymphocytes. The V and J ends lost 6 bases and 3 bases respectively, with 9 bases between them. In germline, CDR1 is MDHEN, CDR2 SYDVKM. This CDR3 has 12 amino acids.

This chain uses TRBV28 with TRBJ2-7; possible D gene TRBD1, 6 bases. This specimen was PBMCs, taken before treatment. This clonotype was sampled from a male donor with prostate cancer. The DNA of the CDR3 is TGTGCCAGCAGCCTACAGGGCTACGAGCAGTACTTC. Protein product: CASSLQGYEQYF. The complete variable domain, with remaining parts taken from reference TRBV28 and TRBJ2-7, reads DVKVTQSSRYLVKRTGEKVFLECVQDMDHENMFWYRQDPGLGLRLIYFSYDVKMKEKGDIPEGYSVSREKKERFSLILESASTNQTSMYLCASSLQGYEQYFGPGTRLTVT.